The entry that follows covers one T cell receptor beta chain sequence. What it binds is unknown. The data were taken from a study of T cell repertoires in cytomegalovirus infection. Overall study: Signatures in public TCR beta sequences pointed to both CMV infection and matching HLA type. General observations from the study: Across the ex vivo response, the dominant clonotypes were HLA-C-restricted CMV-specific TCR beta clonotypes. Cumulative public TCR beta family frequency identified carriers of CMV plus the relevant HLA.

Using its own MiXCR run on the reads, TCRdb lists one record per CDR3 protein. This table has nearly 650,000 distinct CDR3 sequences, 20% to 25% appearing once. Source material: CD8+ T cells from PBMCs. This TCR was sampled from a human donor in good health (CMV status not recorded). Some clones in this sample may be carry-over from other donors' samples.

CDR3 amino acids: CSARDLAAEDSNQPQHF. CDR3 nucleotides: TGCAGTGCTAGAGATCTCGCGGCCGAGGATAGCAATCAGCCCCAGCATTTT. V usage is TRBV20-1 and J usage is TRBJ1-5; no clear D. The CDR3 contains 17 residues. V lost 0 bases to trimming and J lost 0 bases, with 15 bases between them. Per germline, CDR1 DFQATT and CDR2 SNEGSKA (reference sequence).